A selection of T cell receptor beta chains follows, all from one sample in a study of CD8 T cells in ankylosing spondylitis. MiXCR, run by TCRdb on the 5' RACE reads, gives a single entry per CDR3 protein. Among 450,000 to 550,000 distinct CDR3 sequences listed, about 5.2% were seen once. Sequenced sample: blood, either unsorted or a sorted T cell fraction (not recorded which). These receptors were obtained from a male donor with ankylosing spondylitis. Both conserved end residues are part of each CDR3. A D gene is named only where the DNA matches it firmly. Clone size is given for some rows only: seen once, a few or many times, or a class if the clone is expanded.

CDR3 DNA,CDR3 protein,J gene,clone size,D gene,CDR3 length,V gene
TGTGCCAGCAGCTTGGATGCAGGGACAGATACGCAGTATTTT,CASSLDAGTDTQYF,TRBJ2-3,many,NA,14,TRBV5-5
TGTGCCAGCAGTCCTTTCAAGGCCGCGAACACCGGGGAGCTGTTTTTT,CASSPFKAANTGELFF,TRBJ2-2,many,NA,16,TRBV6-2/TRBV6-3
TGCGCCAGCAGCTTGGGTGGGAAAGACCGCCACACCTTC,CASSLGGKDRHTF,TRBJ1-2,many,NA,13,TRBV5-1
TGTGCCAGCAGTCCCCGGCACGGGCGGGGTACGCAGTATTTT,CASSPRHGRGTQYF,TRBJ2-3,many,NA,14,TRBV13
TGTGCCAGCAAGCTTGAAAGTACCAGAGCGAACTATGGCTACACCTTC,CASKLESTRANYGYTF,TRBJ1-2,many,NA,16,TRBV5-3
TGCAGTGCTAAAGCAGGGAACGAGCAGTACTTC,CSAKAGNEQYF,TRBJ2-7,many,NA,11,TRBV20-1
TGTGCCAGCAGCCAACTGCGACCGCGGAACACTGAAGCTTTCTTT,CASSQLRPRNTEAFF,TRBJ1-1,many,NA,15,TRBV3-1
TGCGCCAGCAGTCATCCCGGGACGGCGAAAGAGACCCAGTACTTC,CASSHPGTAKETQYF,TRBJ2-5,few,NA,15,TRBV5-1
TGTGCCAGCAGCTCTTTACGTCGGCCGGCGCAGTACTTC,CASSSLRRPAQYF,TRBJ2-7,many,NA,13,TRBV7-2
TGCAGTGCTAGGGATTTGGGCAGGGGGACTGGGGCCAACGTCCTGACTTTC,CSARDLGRGTGANVLTF,TRBJ2-6,many,TRBD1,17,TRBV20-1
TGTGCCAGCAGCGGGACTAGCGGGAGTCTTGAGCAGTTCTTC,CASSGTSGSLEQFF,TRBJ2-1,many,TRBD2,14,TRBV11-2
TGCAGCGTTGACGCCCGGGACAGTTATGGCTACACCTTC,CSVDARDSYGYTF,TRBJ1-2,many,TRBD1,13,TRBV29-1
TGTGCCAGCAGCTTAGCAGGGACTTTAAGCACAGATACGCAGTATTTT,CASSLAGTLSTDTQYF,TRBJ2-3,many,NA,16,TRBV7-2
TGTGCCAGCAGCGCCACAGGGGGCTCTGGAAACACCATATATTTT,CASSATGGSGNTIYF,TRBJ1-3,many,TRBD1,15,TRBV7-6
TGCAGTGCTAGAGATCAGAGGCGGGAGCGGTCCTACAATGAGCAGTTCTTC,CSARDQRRERSYNEQFF,TRBJ2-1,many,TRBD2,17,TRBV20-1
TGTGCCAGCAGTTACGACAGCCGAAAACTGTTTTTT,CASSYDSRKLFF,TRBJ1-4,many,NA,12,TRBV12-3/TRBV12-4
TGCGCCAGCAGCCAATTAAGCGGGGGGGCAGAGTTCACAGATACGCAGTATTTT,CASSQLSGGAEFTDTQYF,TRBJ2-3,NA,TRBD2,18,TRBV4-3
TGTGCCAGCAGTTTATGGGGGGACGGATCCTACAATGAGCAGTTCTTC,CASSLWGDGSYNEQFF,TRBJ2-1,many,NA,16,TRBV28
TGTGCCAGCAGCTTAGCGCGGGGACAGACTTATGGCTACACCTTC,CASSLARGQTYGYTF,TRBJ1-2,many,TRBD1,15,TRBV7-9
TGTGCCAGCGCATCTTTCTTTACAGAAGGAAAAGGGGAGAGCAATCAGCCCCAGCATTTT,CASASFFTEGKGESNQPQHF,TRBJ1-5,many,NA,20,TRBV6-2/TRBV6-3
TGTGCCAGCAGTTTGCGGGAACGGAGTTGGAATGAGCAGTTCTTC,CASSLRERSWNEQFF,TRBJ2-1,NA,NA,15,TRBV12-3/TRBV12-4
TGTGCCAGCAGCTTAAGGCTAGCGGGTTACTACGAGCAGTACTTC,CASSLRLAGYYEQYF,TRBJ2-7,many,TRBD2,15,TRBV7-2
TGCAGCACAGGTAGTGCGTTGGCAGATACGCAGTATTTT,CSTGSALADTQYF,TRBJ2-3,many,NA,13,TRBV29-1
TGTGCCAGCAGTGAACAGGTCGGGGCAGTTTCCTACAATGAGCAGTTCTTC,CASSEQVGAVSYNEQFF,TRBJ2-1,NA,NA,17,TRBV2
TGTGCCAGCAGCTTAGCGGGTTTTAGGGCGGACAGCTCCTACAATGAGCAGTTCTTC,CASSLAGFRADSSYNEQFF,TRBJ2-1,many,NA,19,TRBV7-2
TGTGCCAGCAGTTGGAACTACAGGTCCCCCAAAGCCTACGAGCAGTACTTC,CASSWNYRSPKAYEQYF,TRBJ2-7,few,NA,17,TRBV27
TGTGCCAGTAGCGGAAACTCCTACGAGCAGTACTTC,CASSGNSYEQYF,TRBJ2-7,few,NA,12,TRBV2
TGTGCCAGCAGTTGGCGGGGGGCCGACACAGATACGCAGTATTTT,CASSWRGADTDTQYF,TRBJ2-3,many,TRBD2,15,TRBV6-5
TGTGCCAGCAGCCCCGATGGGACGGCCTATGGCTACACCTTC,CASSPDGTAYGYTF,TRBJ1-2,many,NA,14,TRBV4-2
TGTGCCAGCAGTCTTTCGGGTTCCCACGAGCAGTACTTC,CASSLSGSHEQYF,TRBJ2-7,many,NA,13,TRBV12-3/TRBV12-4
TGTGCCAGCAGTAAGACAGGCCTAAGGGAGACCCAGTACTTC,CASSKTGLRETQYF,TRBJ2-5,many,NA,14,TRBV7-2
TGCAGTGCTAGAGATATTCAAACCCAGCGGGGGTACCACTACGAGCAGTACTTC,CSARDIQTQRGYHYEQYF,TRBJ2-7,many,TRBD2,18,TRBV20-1
TGTGCCAGCAGCTTATTTGGGCAGCCCCAGCATTTT,CASSLFGQPQHF,TRBJ1-5,many,NA,12,TRBV7-2
TGTGCCAGCAGTCCCCTGGCCCAGTACACAGATACGCAGTATTTT,CASSPLAQYTDTQYF,TRBJ2-3,many,NA,15,TRBV7-8
TGCAGTGCTAGCTCCGGGACTGGAACCTACGAGCAGTACTTC,CSASSGTGTYEQYF,TRBJ2-7,many,NA,14,TRBV20-1
TGCAGTGCTAGACCGGGACTAGCGGGAGGACTATACTACGAGCAGTACTTC,CSARPGLAGGLYYEQYF,TRBJ2-7,NA,TRBD2,17,TRBV20-1
TGCAGTGCCATCCCTGTGGGGGCGGGAGTGGGTGAGACCCAGTACTTC,CSAIPVGAGVGETQYF,TRBJ2-5,NA,NA,16,TRBV20-1
TGTGCCAGCACCTCCCGCTATGGCTACACCTTC,CASTSRYGYTF,TRBJ1-2,many,NA,11,TRBV12-3/TRBV12-4
TGCAGTGCCGTAGCGGGGGGGCCAGATACGCAGTATTTT,CSAVAGGPDTQYF,TRBJ2-3,many,TRBD2,13,TRBV20-1
TGCAGCGTTGAAGAAGCCCAGGGAGCACAATCCTACGAGCAGTACTTC,CSVEEAQGAQSYEQYF,TRBJ2-7,many,NA,16,TRBV29-1
TGTGCCAGCAGCCCGGACTCGCGATTACCCTACGAGCAGTACTTC,CASSPDSRLPYEQYF,TRBJ2-7,many,NA,15,TRBV7-9
TGTGCCAACGGGCAGGATGTCGTAAAACTGTTTTTT,CANGQDVVKLFF,TRBJ1-4,few,NA,12,TRBV2
TGCGCCAGCAGCTTGCTAGGACAGCCAAACACTGAAGCTTTCTTT,CASSLLGQPNTEAFF,TRBJ1-1,NA,NA,15,TRBV5-1
TGCAGTGCTAGAGGAAGTGAAGGGGGAGGCAATCAGCCCCAGCATTTT,CSARGSEGGGNQPQHF,TRBJ1-5,many,NA,16,TRBV20-1
TGTGCCAGCAATACCCGGAGGGTCTCGAACACTGAAGCTTTCTTT,CASNTRRVSNTEAFF,TRBJ1-1,many,NA,15,TRBV12-3/TRBV12-4
TGTGCCATCAGTGACCCGACAGGCTCTGGAAACACCATATATTTT,CAISDPTGSGNTIYF,TRBJ1-3,many,NA,15,TRBV10-3
TGCGCCAGCAGCCAAGATCGGACAGGGGCAATATTGAACACTGAAGCTTTCTTT,CASSQDRTGAILNTEAFF,TRBJ1-1,many,TRBD1,18,TRBV4-3
TGTGCCAGCAGTTTGGGGGGTATGGCAGATACGCAGTATTTT,CASSLGGMADTQYF,TRBJ2-3,many,NA,14,TRBV12-3/TRBV12-4